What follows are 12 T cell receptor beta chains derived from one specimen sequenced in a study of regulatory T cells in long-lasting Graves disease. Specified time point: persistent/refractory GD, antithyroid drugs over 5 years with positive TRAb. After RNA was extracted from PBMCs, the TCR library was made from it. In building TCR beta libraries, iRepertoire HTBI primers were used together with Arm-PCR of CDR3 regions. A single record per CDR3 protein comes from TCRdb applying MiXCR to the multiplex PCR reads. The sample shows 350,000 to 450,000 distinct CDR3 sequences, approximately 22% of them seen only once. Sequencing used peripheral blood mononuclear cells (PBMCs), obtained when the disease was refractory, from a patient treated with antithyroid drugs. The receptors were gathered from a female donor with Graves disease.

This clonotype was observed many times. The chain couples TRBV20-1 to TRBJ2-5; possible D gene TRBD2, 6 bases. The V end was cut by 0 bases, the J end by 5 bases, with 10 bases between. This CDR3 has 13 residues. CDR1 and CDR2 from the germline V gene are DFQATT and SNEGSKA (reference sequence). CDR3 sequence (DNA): TGCAGTGCTAGAGATGGGGGGAGGGAGACCCAGTACTTC. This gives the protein CSARDGGRETQYF.

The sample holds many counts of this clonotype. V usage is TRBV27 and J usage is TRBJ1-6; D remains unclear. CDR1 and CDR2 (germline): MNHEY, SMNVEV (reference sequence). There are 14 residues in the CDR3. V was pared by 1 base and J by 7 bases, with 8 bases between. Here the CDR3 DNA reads TGTGCCAGCAGTTTATTTGGCCAAAATTCACCCCTCCACTTT. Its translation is CASSLFGQNSPLHF.

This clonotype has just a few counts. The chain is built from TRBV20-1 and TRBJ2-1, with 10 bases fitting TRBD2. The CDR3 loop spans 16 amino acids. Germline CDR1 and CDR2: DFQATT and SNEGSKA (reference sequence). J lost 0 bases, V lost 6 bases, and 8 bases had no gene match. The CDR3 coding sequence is TGCAGTGCCCTCGACTCTAGCGGGAGCTCCTACAATGAGCAGTTCTTC. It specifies CSALDSSGSSYNEQFF.

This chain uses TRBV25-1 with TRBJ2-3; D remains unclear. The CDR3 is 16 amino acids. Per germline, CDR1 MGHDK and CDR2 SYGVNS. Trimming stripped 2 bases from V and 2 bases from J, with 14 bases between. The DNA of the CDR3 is TGTGCCAGCAGTGAAACCTCCAAGCGTTTCACAGATACGCAGTATTTT. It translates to CASSETSKRFTDTQYF.

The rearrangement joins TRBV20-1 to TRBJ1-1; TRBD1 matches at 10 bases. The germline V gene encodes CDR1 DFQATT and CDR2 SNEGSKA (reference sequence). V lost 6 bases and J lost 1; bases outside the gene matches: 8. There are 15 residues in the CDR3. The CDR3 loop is CSAYSGDRGNTEAFF. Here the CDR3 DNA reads TGCAGTGCCTATTCCGGGGACAGGGGGAACACTGAAGCTTTCTTT.

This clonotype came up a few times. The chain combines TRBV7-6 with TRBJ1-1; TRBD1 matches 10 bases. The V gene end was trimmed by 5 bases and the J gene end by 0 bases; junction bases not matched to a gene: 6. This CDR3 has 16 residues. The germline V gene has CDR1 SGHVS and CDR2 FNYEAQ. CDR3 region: CASSPWTGGMNTEAFF. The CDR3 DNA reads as TGTGCCAGCAGCCCGTGGACAGGGGGGATGAACACTGAAGCTTTCTTT.

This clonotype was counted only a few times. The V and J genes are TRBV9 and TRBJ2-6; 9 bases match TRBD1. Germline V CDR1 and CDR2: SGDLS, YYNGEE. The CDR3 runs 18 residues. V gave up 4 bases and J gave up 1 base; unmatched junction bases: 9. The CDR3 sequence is CASSPTQGAESGANVLTF. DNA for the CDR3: TGTGCCAGCAGCCCCACACAGGGGGCAGAGTCTGGGGCCAACGTCCTGACTTTC.

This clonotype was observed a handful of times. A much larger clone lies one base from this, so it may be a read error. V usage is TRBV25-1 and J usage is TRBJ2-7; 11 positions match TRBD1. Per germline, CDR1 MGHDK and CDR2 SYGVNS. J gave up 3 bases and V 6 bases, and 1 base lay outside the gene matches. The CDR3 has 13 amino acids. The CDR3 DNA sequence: TGTGCCAGCAGGGGACAGGGGGACTACGAGCAGTACTTC. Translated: CASRGQGDYEQYF.

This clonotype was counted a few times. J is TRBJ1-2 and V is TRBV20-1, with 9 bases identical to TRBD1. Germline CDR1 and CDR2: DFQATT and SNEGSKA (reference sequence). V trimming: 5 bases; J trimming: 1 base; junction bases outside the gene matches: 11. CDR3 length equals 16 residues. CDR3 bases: TGCAGTGCTGCCCCGGGACAGGGCAGTTTTAACTATGGCTACACCTTC. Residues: CSAAPGQGSFNYGYTF.

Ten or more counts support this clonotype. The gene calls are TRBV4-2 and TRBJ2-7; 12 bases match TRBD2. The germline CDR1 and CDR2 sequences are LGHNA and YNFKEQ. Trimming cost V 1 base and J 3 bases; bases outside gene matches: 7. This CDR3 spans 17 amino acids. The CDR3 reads CASSQASGLAGFYEQYF. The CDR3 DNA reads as TGTGCCAGCAGCCAAGCCTCCGGACTAGCGGGATTCTACGAGCAGTACTTC.

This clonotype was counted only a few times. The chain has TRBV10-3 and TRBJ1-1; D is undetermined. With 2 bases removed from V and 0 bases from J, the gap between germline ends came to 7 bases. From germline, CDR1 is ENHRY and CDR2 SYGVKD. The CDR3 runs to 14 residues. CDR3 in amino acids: CAISEGPMNTEAFF. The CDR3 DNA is TGTGCCATCAGTGAGGGACCTATGAACACTGAAGCTTTCTTT.

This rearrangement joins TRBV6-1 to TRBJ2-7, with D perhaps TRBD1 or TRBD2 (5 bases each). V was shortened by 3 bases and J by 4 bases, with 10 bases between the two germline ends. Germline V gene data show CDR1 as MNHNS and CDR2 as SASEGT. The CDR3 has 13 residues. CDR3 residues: CASSEIWGYEQYF. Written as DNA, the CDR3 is TGTGCCAGCAGTGAGATTTGGGGGTACGAGCAGTACTTC.